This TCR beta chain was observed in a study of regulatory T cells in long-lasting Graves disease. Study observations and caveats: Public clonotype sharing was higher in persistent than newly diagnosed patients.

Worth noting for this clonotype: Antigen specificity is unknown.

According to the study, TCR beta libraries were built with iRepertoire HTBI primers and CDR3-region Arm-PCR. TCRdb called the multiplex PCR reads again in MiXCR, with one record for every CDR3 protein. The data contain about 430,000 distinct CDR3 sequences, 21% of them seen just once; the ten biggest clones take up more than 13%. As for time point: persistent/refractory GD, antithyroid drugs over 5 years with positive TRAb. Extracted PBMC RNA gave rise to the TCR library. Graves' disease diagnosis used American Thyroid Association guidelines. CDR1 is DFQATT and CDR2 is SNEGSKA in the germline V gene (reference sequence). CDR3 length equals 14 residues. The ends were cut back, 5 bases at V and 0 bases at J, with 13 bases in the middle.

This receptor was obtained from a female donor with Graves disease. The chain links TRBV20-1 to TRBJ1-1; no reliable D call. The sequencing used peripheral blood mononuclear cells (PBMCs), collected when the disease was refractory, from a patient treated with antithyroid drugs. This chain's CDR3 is CSAQTVRMNTEAFF. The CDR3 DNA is TGCAGTGCTCAAACAGTACGCATGAACACTGAAGCTTTCTTT.